Each of the 23 T cell receptor beta chains below was sequenced from the same sample in a study of molecular identifiers for immune sequencing clone quantification. TCRdb recomputed calls from the PCR reads with MiXCR, one row per CDR3 protein. Of about 330,000 distinct CDR3 sequences detected, about a quarter appear once; the ten largest clones hold roughly 0.7%. The source material was naive CD8+ T cells from blood, with Jurkat cell RNA spiked in. The subset denotes: FACS-sorted CD8+CD4-CCR7+CD45RA+ naive T cells. These receptors came from a human donor in good health. Some libraries in this study had Jurkat cell RNA spiked in.

The gene calls are TRBV20-1 and TRBJ2-7, with a tentative D call TRBD2 (5 bases). Trimming shortened V by 6 bases and J by 0 bases, and 12 bases separated the two germline ends. Looked up from germline, CDR1 is DFQATT and CDR2 is SNEGSKA (reference sequence). The length of the CDR3 is 13 residues. This chain's CDR3 is CSAIWRSSYEQYF. As DNA, the CDR3 is TGCAGTGCAATCTGGAGGAGCTCCTACGAGCAGTACTTC.

The table lists this clonotype with many counts. This chain links TRBV4-3 with TRBJ1-4; 8 nucleotides match TRBD1. The V segment lost 4 bases and the J segment 0 bases; nucleotides outside the gene matches: 7. Germline V gives CDR1 LGHNA, CDR2 YSLEER. There are 17 residues in the CDR3. DNA of the CDR3: TGCGCCAGCAGCCGACAGGGGTCACCTGCAACTAATGAAAAACTGTTTTTT. This sequence encodes CASSRQGSPATNEKLFF.

About this clonotype: Because the CDR3 is missing its conserved closing phenylalanine or tryptophan, this is likely a read error. The rearrangement uses TRBV20-1 and TRBJ2-3; D gene ambiguous. Trimming pared 5 bases from V and 6 bases from J, leaving 21 bases between. The CDR3 length is 15 residues. Germline CDR1 reads DFQATT; CDR2 reads SNEGSKA (reference sequence). For the CDR3, the DNA is TGCAGTGCTCCTGGTGGAGCAATCGCAGCGGATACGCAGTATCTT. It yields the protein CSAPGGAIAADTQYL.

This clonotype was detected many times. The chain carries TRBV7-9 and TRBJ2-5, with D hard to call. V dropped 5 bases and J dropped 0 bases, with 10 bases sitting between them. The CDR3 runs 14 residues. Germline V gene data show CDR1 as SEHNR and CDR2 as FQNEAQ (reference sequence). CDR3 sequence: CASSADTHQETQYF. In DNA form, the CDR3 reads TGTGCCAGCAGCGCAGACACGCACCAAGAGACCCAGTACTTC.

Of note for this clonotype: This likely comes from a read error, as the CDR3 has no conserved phenylalanine or tryptophan at its end. The V and J genes are TRBV7-9 and TRBJ1-1; D is possibly TRBD1 (5 bases). This CDR3 is 12 amino acids long. Trimming cost V 4 bases and J 7 bases, with 10 bases left between them. The germline V gene has CDR1 SEHNR and CDR2 FQNEAQ (reference sequence). The CDR3 sequence is CASSSGRSEAFS. CDR3 nucleotides: TGTGCCAGCAGCTCGGGACGGAGTGAAGCTTTCTCT.

Details on this clonotype: A read error is possible here, since a much larger clone lies one base away. This chain connects TRBV28 to TRBJ1-5; 8 bases are a match to TRBD1. In germline, CDR1 is MDHEN, CDR2 SYDVKM. This CDR3 region has 15 residues. The CDR3 DNA reads TGTGCCAGCAGGCTACAGGGGGTCACCAATCCGCCCCAGCATTTT. Its translation: CASRLQGVTNPPQHF.

The table lists this clonotype with a few counts. The chain is built from TRBV20-1 and TRBJ2-3, with TRBD2 matching over 9 bases. The J segment lost 0 bases and the V segment lost 4 bases, leaving 2 bases of the junction unmatched. CDR1 and CDR2 (germline): DFQATT, SNEGSKA (reference sequence). CDR3 length equals 14 residues. The CDR3 here is CSATSGISTDTQYF. The CDR3 region has the DNA TGCAGTGCTACTAGCGGGATTAGCACAGATACGCAGTATTTT.

As to this clonotype: A much larger clone differs from this one at a single base, so this may be a read error. V is TRBV7-6 and J is TRBJ1-1; D gene uncertain. CDR1 SGHVS and CDR2 FNYEAQ come from the germline V gene. The CDR3 extends over 14 amino acids. V was cut by 3 bases and J by 5 bases, with 13 bases left in between. This CDR3 is CASSLNGDITEAFF. The CDR3 nucleotides read TGTGCCAGCAGCTTGAACGGGGATATTACTGAAGCTTTCTTT.

The chain carries TRBV12-3 or TRBV12-4 and TRBJ2-5, with 11 bases aligning to TRBD2. J lost 4 bases, V lost 5 bases, and 6 bases had no gene match. There are 15 residues in the CDR3. The CDR3 region has the DNA TGTGCCAGCAGTCCAGGGACTAGCGGCCCAGAGACCCAGTACTTC. Residues: CASSPGTSGPETQYF.

The V call is TRBV27, the J call TRBJ1-2; perhaps TRBD1 as D (5 bases). The CDR3 consists of 15 residues. V was shortened by 6 bases and J by 0 bases, with 14 bases between the two germline ends. Germline CDR1 and CDR2: MNHEY and SMNVEV (reference sequence). CDR3 protein: CASSPVGAANYGYTF. CDR3 in DNA: TGTGCCAGCAGCCCCGTAGGGGCTGCTAACTATGGCTACACCTTC.

This clonotype has a count of ten or more. V usage is TRBV2 and J usage is TRBJ1-1; tentatively, D is TRBD1 (5 bases). V gave up 6 bases and J gave up 7 bases, with 18 bases separating them. In germline, CDR1 is SNHLY, CDR2 FYNNEI. This CDR3 is 14 amino acids long. This CDR3 is CASSGTSGGSEAFF. The CDR3 bases are TGTGCCAGCAGCGGGACCTCCGGAGGTAGTGAAGCTTTCTTT.

This clonotype has more than one count but fewer than ten. The rearrangement links TRBV14 to TRBJ1-1; D is undetermined. CDR1 is SGHDN, CDR2 FVKESK, per germline. Trimming left V 4 bases short and J 1 base short, with 10 bases between. The CDR3 contains 14 residues. The CDR3 loop is CASSLQSSNTEAFF. Here the CDR3 DNA reads TGTGCCAGCAGCCTACAGTCATCGAACACTGAAGCTTTCTTT.

This clonotype was detected many times. This chain links TRBV19 with TRBJ1-1; no clear D gene. V lost 1 base and J 1 base, leaving 10 bases between the germline ends. From germline, CDR1 is LNHDA and CDR2 SQIVND (reference sequence). The CDR3 loop spans 15 amino acids. The CDR3 region has the DNA TGTGCCAGTAGTATAGTCTCCAGCCAGAACACTGAAGCTTTCTTT. It codes for CASSIVSSQNTEAFF.

This chain links TRBV15 with TRBJ1-2, with D unclear. V was shortened by 3 bases and J by 2 bases, with 16 bases between the two germline ends. Germline values: CDR1 LNHNV, CDR2 YYDKDF (reference sequence). The length of the CDR3 is 16 residues. CDR3 sequence (DNA): TGTGCCACCAGCAGGGATCTGGGTCAATCCAACTATGGCTACACCTTC. This encodes CATSRDLGQSNYGYTF.

The rearrangement uses TRBV5-6 and TRBJ2-7; the D gene is possibly TRBD1 (6 bases). The CDR3 covers 16 residues. The germline V gene encodes CDR1 SGHDT and CDR2 YYEEEE. Trimming took 0 bases from V and 2 from J, leaving 15 bases between them. In nucleotides, the CDR3 is TGTGCCAGCAGCTTGGATTTGCCAGGGGTCGCCTACGAGCAGTACTTC. Translated: CASSLDLPGVAYEQYF. Supplemented by reference TRBV5-6 and TRBJ2-7, the full variable domain reads DAGVTQSPTHLIKTRGQQVTLRCSPKSGHDTVSWYQQALGQGPQFIFQYYEEEERQRGNFPDRFSGHQFPNYSSELNVNALLLGDSALYLCASSLDLPGVAYEQYFGPGTRLTVT.

This clonotype was seen at least ten times. V gene TRBV27 combines with J gene TRBJ1-1; TRBD1 might be the D (5 bases). The V gene's germline CDR1 is MNHEY and CDR2 SMNVEV (reference sequence). Trimming removed 6 bases at V and 0 bases at J, with 11 bases between. This CDR3 has 14 residues. The CDR3 DNA reads TGTGCCAGCAGACCAACAGGACTGAACACTGAAGCTTTCTTT. Encoded protein: CASRPTGLNTEAFF.

The chain is built from TRBV11-2 and TRBJ1-4, with D perhaps matching TRBD1 (5 bases). Deletions cut 5 bases from V and 5 bases from J, with 15 bases between. This CDR3 comprises 15 residues. In germline, CDR1 is SGHAT, CDR2 FQNNGV. The CDR3 sequence: CASSLGLVPNEKLFF. CDR3 bases: TGTGCCAGCAGCCTGGGACTGGTCCCCAATGAAAAACTGTTTTTT. Full variable domain (missing parts from reference TRBV11-2 and TRBJ1-4): EAGVAQSPRYKIIEKRQSVAFWCNPISGHATLYWYQQILGQGPKLLIQFQNNGVVDDSQLPKDRFSAERLKGVDSTLKIQPAKLEDSAVYLCASSLGLVPNEKLFFGSGTQLSVL.

Concerning this clonotype: A much larger clone is a single base away; this may be a read error. This chain joins TRBV9 and TRBJ2-7; a possible D gene is TRBD1 (7 bases). CDR1 and CDR2 (germline): SGDLS, YYNGEE. The CDR3 loop spans 14 amino acids. Here the CDR3 DNA reads TGTGCCATCAGCCCAGGGGGGAGCTCCTACGAGCAGTACTTC. Amino acids: CAISPGGSSYEQYF.

This clonotype has more than one count but fewer than ten. The chain couples TRBV20-1 to TRBJ2-1; 10 nucleotides agree with TRBD2. With 6 bases clipped from V and 4 bases from J, the junction kept 9 bases outside the gene matches. This CDR3 has 15 residues. Germline V CDR1 and CDR2: DFQATT, SNEGSKA (reference sequence). CDR3 protein: CSAVLAGEKYNEQFF. DNA of the CDR3: TGCAGTGCGGTTCTAGCGGGAGAAAAATACAATGAGCAGTTCTTC.

This clonotype was seen a few times. The V call is TRBV6-5, the J call TRBJ2-7, with TRBD2 matching over 11 bases. The V segment lost 5 bases and the J segment 4 bases; nucleotides outside the gene matches: 10. Germline CDR1 is MNHEY and CDR2 is SVGAGI. The CDR3 length is 16 residues. CDR3 nucleotide sequence: TGTGCCAGCAGTCCCCTAGCGGGGGGCCCCGGATACGAGCAGTACTTC. It codes for CASSPLAGGPGYEQYF.

This clonotype was picked up one time. The V call is TRBV11-2, the J call TRBJ1-3; D is unresolved. The CDR3 has 14 residues. Trimming removed 5 bases from V and 4 bases from J, with 12 bases in between. Germline V lookup: CDR1 SGHAT, CDR2 FQNNGV. The CDR3 sequence: CASSRGRLGNTIYF. CDR3 DNA: TGTGCCAGCAGCCGCGGACGGCTCGGAAACACCATATATTTT.

In its sample, this clonotype was seen many times. This rearrangement joins TRBV29-1 to TRBJ2-1; TRBD1 agrees at 9 bases. The CDR3 extends over 16 amino acids. J was trimmed by 15 bases and V by 3 bases; bases with no gene match: 21. The V gene's germline CDR1 is SQVTM and CDR2 ANQGSEA. CDR3 DNA: TGCAGCGTTGAGCCATTCACAGGGGGCCCGACCGGCGTTTGGTTCTTC. This translates into CSVEPFTGGPTGVWFF.

The rearrangement joins TRBV28 to TRBJ2-7; 13 nucleotides line up with TRBD2. Germline assignment: CDR1 MDHEN and CDR2 SYDVKM. V was pared by 4 bases and J by 6 bases, with 12 bases of the junction left unmatched. The CDR3 is 17 amino acids. For the CDR3, the DNA is TGTGCCAGCAGTTATAAACCTTGGACTAGCGGGGGCAGCGAGCAGTACTTC. This gives the protein CASSYKPWTSGGSEQYF.